This TCR beta chain was sequenced for a study of neurological immune-mediated disorders. Regarding the study as a whole: Because no CDR3 amino acid sequences were shared across subjects by expanded clones, private repertoires were suggested in all groups.

The time point here: technical triplicate 3. A total of 2 million PBMCs stored at -80 degrees C provided the unsorted libraries. Synthesis of cDNA was carried out by template-switch 5'RACE. The reaction used 10-nucleotide random UMIs. TCRdb re-called the 5' RACE reads through MiXCR, storing one row per CDR3 protein. The table has about 44,000 distinct CDR3 sequences, 20% to 25% seen once. About this clonotype itself: What it binds is unknown.

Unmatched junction bases numbered 2, after V lost 1 base and J lost 8 bases. The CDR3 consists of 13 residues. Germline values: CDR1 SGHVS, CDR2 FQNEAQ. The chain uses TRBV7-8 and TRBJ2-4; TRBD1 aligns across 7 bases. The source material was PBMCs. The TCR was taken from a man between 60 and 75 years old with HTLV-1-associated myelopathy (HAM/TSP). For the CDR3, the DNA is TGTGCCAGCAGCTTAGGGCAGGGGGACATTCAGTACTTC. Protein sequence: CASSLGQGDIQYF.